This T cell receptor (beta chain) was profiled in a study of response to subunit inactivated influenza vaccine. The study's findings and limits: Authors suggested each seasonal flu vaccination may recruit only limited numbers of new T cells.

The CDR3 contains 15 residues. V lost 6 bases to trimming and J lost 1 base; unmatched junction nucleotides: 7. Germline CDR1 is DFQATT and CDR2 is SNEGSKA (reference sequence). TCRdb re-called the RT-PCR reads through MiXCR, storing one row per CDR3 protein. The data show about 530,000 distinct CDR3 sequences, over 10% seen once. Note on this clonotype: Its cognate antigen is unknown.

This receptor was identified in a man aged 45-65 years who received an inactivated influenza vaccine. The chain recombines TRBV20-1 with TRBJ2-5, with 11 bases matching TRBD1. Sequencing used PBMCs from blood, obtained roughly 46 days after vaccination. CDR3 protein: CSALAGTGGQETQYF. In DNA, the CDR3 is TGCAGTGCCCTAGCCGGGACAGGGGGCCAAGAGACCCAGTACTTC.